The T cell receptor beta chain under discussion was sequenced for a study of shared T cell receptors in the human thymus. Profiled with immunoSEQ multiplex PCR; TCRdb holds only in-frame clones, not every one. Among roughly 560,000 clones listed, approximately 78% were seen once. In germline, CDR1 is LNHDA, CDR2 SQIVND (reference sequence). The CDR3 sequence is 16 residues long. V was clipped by 5 bases and J by 2 bases; unmatched bases: 8. A further study also used this sample, focusing on human thymus T cells. This second report adds: Reports from related research described highly overlapping thymic repertoires among unrelated individuals.

Sequences were obtained from thymocytes. V is TRBV19 and J is TRBJ1-5; TRBD1 agrees at 8 bases. The clonotype comes from a boy younger than two with a congenital heart defect. CDR3 in amino acids: CASSPVQGAGNQPQHF. Written as DNA, the CDR3 is TGTGCCAGTAGTCCCGTCCAGGGGGCAGGCAATCAGCCCCAGCATTTT.